This T cell receptor (beta chain) was documented in a study of T cells after yellow fever vaccination. Study-wide results and caveats: Booster sampling recovered most clones from primary vaccination (96% CD4, roughly 90% CD8). Weaker, the secondary response peaked sooner, at day 5 versus 15.

A 5'RACE template-switching step, the method used to make TCR cDNA, added a universal primer site and UMIs. A single record per CDR3 protein comes from TCRdb applying MiXCR to the 5' RACE reads. Altogether a few hundred thousand distinct CDR3 sequences are present, 3% to 4.5% being singletons, with the ten largest covering about 24%. The CDR3 is 15 amino acids. The germline gives CDR1 SGDLS, CDR2 YYNGEE. Trimming removed 2 bases from V and 1 base from J; junction bases left unmatched: 2. Comment on this clonotype: The antigen remains undetermined.

This receptor was taken from a young man who received the YFV17D yellow fever vaccine. The sample in question was PBMCs, obtained 5 days after the yellow fever booster vaccination. This rearrangement joins TRBV9 to TRBJ2-2, with 7 bases fitting TRBD1. CDR3 loop: CASSVRDRNTGELFF. The CDR3 DNA sequence: TGTGCCAGCAGCGTCCGGGACAGGAACACCGGGGAGCTGTTTTTT.